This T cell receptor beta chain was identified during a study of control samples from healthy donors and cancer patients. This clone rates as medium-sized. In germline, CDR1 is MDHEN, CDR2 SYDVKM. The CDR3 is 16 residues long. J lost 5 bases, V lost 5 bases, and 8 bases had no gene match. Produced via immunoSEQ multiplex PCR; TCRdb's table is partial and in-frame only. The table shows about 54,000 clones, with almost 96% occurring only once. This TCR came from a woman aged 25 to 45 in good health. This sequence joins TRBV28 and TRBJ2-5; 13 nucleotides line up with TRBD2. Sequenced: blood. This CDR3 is CASSLLAGGPRETQYF. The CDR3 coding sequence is TGTGCCAGCAGTCTACTAGCGGGAGGGCCCCGGGAGACCCAGTACTTC.